Each of the 23 T cell receptor beta chains below was sequenced from the same sample in a study of cytomegalovirus exposure and HLA in healthy donors. This PCR relied on a set of 60 Vbeta primers and 13 Jbeta primers. Libraries were prepared by immunoSEQ multiplex PCR; TCRdb keeps only in-frame clonotypes and omits some of them. The data hold about 230,000 clones, with about 84% observed a single time. The sequenced material came from PBMCs. All receptors derive from a human donor in good health.

The chain has TRBV10-1 and TRBJ1-4, with a tentative D call TRBD1 (5 bases). V lost 6 bases to trimming and J lost 5 bases, with 10 bases between them. Germline values: CDR1 WNHNN, CDR2 SYGVQD (reference sequence). The CDR3 is 13 amino acids. This chain's CDR3 is CASSPTENEKLFF. In DNA form, the CDR3 reads TGCGCCAGCAGCCCGACAGAGAATGAAAAACTGTTTTTT.

This chain links TRBV30 with TRBJ2-1, with 9 bases lining up with TRBD1. The V gene end was trimmed by 3 bases and the J gene end by 15 bases; junction bases not matched to a gene: 12. Looked up from germline, CDR1 is GTSNPN and CDR2 is SVGIG (reference sequence). CDR3 size: 13 residues. The CDR3 DNA reads TGTGCCTGGAGAGGCCAGCCGGGACAGGGCTTGTTCTTC. Amino acids: CAWRGQPGQGLFF.

Remarks on this clone: A junction end diverges from the germline sequence, so it may reflect a read error. This sequence joins TRBV2 and TRBJ2-4; maybe TRBD1 (5 bases). Per the germline V gene, CDR1 is SNHLY and CDR2 is FYNNEI. The CDR3 extends over 11 amino acids. The CDR3: CASSEMAVGVF. The CDR3, as DNA: TGTGCCAGCAGTGAAATGGCAGTAGGGGTCTTC. The complete variable domain, with remaining parts taken from reference TRBV2 and TRBJ2-4, reads EPEVTQTPSHQVTQMGQEVILRCVPISNHLYFYWYRQILGQKVEFLVSFYNNEISEKSEIFDDQFSVERPDGSNFTLKIRSTKLEDSAMYFCASSEMAVGVFGAGTRLSVL.

V gene TRBV10-1 combines with J gene TRBJ2-1; 8 nucleotides agree with TRBD2. Germline V gives CDR1 WNHNN, CDR2 SYGVQD (reference sequence). This CDR3 region has 15 residues. V lost 2 bases, J lost 3 bases, and 3 bases stayed unmatched. In nucleotides, the CDR3 is TGCGCCAGCAGTGAGCGGGAGGGGGTCTACAATGAGCAGTTCTTC. It specifies CASSEREGVYNEQFF.

The V gene is TRBV6-6, the J gene TRBJ1-5; D is perhaps TRBD1 (6 bases). This CDR3 region has 14 residues. Looked up from germline, CDR1 is MNHNY and CDR2 is SVGAGI (reference sequence). The ends were cut back, 2 bases at V and 6 bases at J, with 11 bases in the middle. The CDR3 is CASSYGGGLQPQHF. The DNA of the CDR3 is TGTGCCAGCAGTTACGGCGGGGGGCTTCAGCCCCAGCATTTT.

This clone was seen a handful of times. CDR3 sequence reads: CASSLTSGRSPQETQYF. CDR3 nucleotide sequence: TGTGCCAGCAGCCTGACTAGCGGGAGATCCCCCCAAGAGACCCAGTACTTC. The V gene is TRBV11-2, the J gene TRBJ2-5; 12 nucleotides align to TRBD2. V lost 5 bases to trimming and J lost 1 base; unmatched junction nucleotides: 8. The CDR3 is 17 amino acids. The germline CDR1 and CDR2 sequences are SGHAT and FQNNGV.

This chain links TRBV4-1 with TRBJ2-5, with a tentative D call TRBD2 (5 bases). The length of the CDR3 is 17 residues. V was clipped by 0 bases and J by 4 bases, with 18 bases between them. The germline V gene has CDR1 MGHRA and CDR2 YSYEKL. The CDR3 protein is CASSQDIQSGYSETQYF. In nucleotides, the CDR3 is TGCGCCAGCAGCCAAGATATCCAGTCGGGGTACTCAGAGACCCAGTACTTC.

This rearrangement joins TRBV5-1 to TRBJ1-4, with 7 bases fitting TRBD1. Germline lookup yields CDR1 SGHRS and CDR2 YFSETQ. The CDR3 runs 16 residues. V trimming: 4 bases; J trimming: 4 bases; junction bases outside the gene matches: 10. CDR3 nucleotides: TGCGCCAGCAGCCTGGGATCAGGGGGGATTAATGAAAAACTGTTTTTT. Amino acid sequence: CASSLGSGGINEKLFF.

This sequence joins TRBV10-3 and TRBJ2-7; D gene ambiguous. Germline CDR1 reads ENHRY; CDR2 reads SYGVKD. Trimming removed 7 bases at V and 6 bases at J, with 16 bases between. The CDR3 runs 13 residues. CDR3 sequence reads: CAINPSGLGEQYF. As DNA, the CDR3 is TGTGCCATCAACCCGTCCGGGTTGGGCGAGCAGTACTTC.

The chain is built from TRBV7-9 and TRBJ2-5; no clear D. The J call is uncertain, as TRBJ2-7 better fits the DNA end. This CDR3 has 14 amino acids. From germline, CDR1 is SEHNR and CDR2 FQNEAQ (reference sequence). The CDR3 coding sequence is TGTGCCAGCAGCTTAGAGTCTGCTATATACGAGCAGTACTTC. Translating gives CASSLESAIYEQYF.

In its sample, this clone was seen once. This same CDR3 is encoded by further DNA sequences in the sample. The J gene is TRBJ1-5, the V gene TRBV28; 8 bases map to TRBD1. Per germline, CDR1 MDHEN and CDR2 SYDVKM. The CDR3 sequence is 14 residues long. The trim removed 4 bases at V and 7 bases at J, leaving 6 bases unmatched. The CDR3: CASSSGTGNQPQHF. For the CDR3, the DNA is TGTGCCAGCAGTTCCGGGACAGGTAACCAGCCCCAGCATTTT.

This clone appeared once. The chain couples TRBV4-2 to TRBJ1-2; TRBD1 aligns across 8 bases. The CDR3 covers 15 residues. Per germline, CDR1 LGHNA and CDR2 YNFKEQ. J was trimmed by 4 bases and V by 4 bases; bases with no gene match: 8. The CDR3 loop is CASSPSGGLFYGYTF. In DNA form, the CDR3 reads TGTGCCAGCAGCCCGTCAGGGGGCCTATTCTATGGCTACACCTTC.

Concerning this clone: This sample includes further DNA sequences coding for the same CDR3. This rearrangement joins TRBV30 to TRBJ1-2; D might be TRBD1 (5 bases). Germline V gene lookup returns CDR1 GTSNPN and CDR2 SVGIG (reference sequence). This CDR3 is built from 13 residues. The V gene lost 0 bases and the J gene lost 6 bases, with 11 bases spanning the gap. CDR3 sequence (DNA): TGTGCCTGGAGTGTAGGGCAGGGTGATGGCTACACCTTC. Its protein product is CAWSVGQGDGYTF.

V is TRBV19 and J is TRBJ2-1; D not certain. V was trimmed by 3 bases and J by 0 bases, leaving 9 bases between them. Germline CDR1 is LNHDA and CDR2 is SQIVND (reference sequence). CDR3 length: 15 residues. The CDR3 loop is CASSILVSSYNEQFF. As DNA, the CDR3 is TGTGCCAGTAGTATCTTAGTAAGCTCCTACAATGAGCAGTTCTTC.

V gene TRBV10-2 combines with J gene TRBJ1-4; D is possibly TRBD1 (6 bases). V gave up 4 bases and J gave up 0 bases, with 12 bases separating them. The CDR3 length is 16 residues. The germline CDR1 and CDR2 sequences are WSHSY and SAAADI. The DNA for the CDR3 is TGCGCCAGCAGTGGGGGGGGCAGGTCAACTAATGAAAAACTGTTTTTT. This translates into CASSGGGRSTNEKLFF.

The chain uses TRBV5-1 and TRBJ1-1, with D possibly being TRBD1 (6 bases). V was shortened by 2 bases and J by 1 base, with 9 bases between the two germline ends. Per germline, CDR1 SGHRS and CDR2 YFSETQ. The CDR3 length is 14 residues. CDR3 nucleotides: TGCGCCAGCAGCTTCTTAGGGGGGAACACTGAAGCTTTCTTT. The encoded protein is CASSFLGGNTEAFF.

The rearrangement uses TRBV19 and TRBJ2-1; the match to TRBD2 covers 11 bases. Germline V lookup: CDR1 LNHDA, CDR2 SQIVND (reference sequence). V lost 5 bases, J lost 7 bases, and 7 bases stayed unmatched. This CDR3 has 15 residues. The CDR3 sequence: CASSPGSGRVNEQFF. CDR3 coding DNA: TGTGCCAGTAGTCCGGGTAGCGGGAGGGTGAATGAGCAGTTCTTC.

The chain links TRBV30 to TRBJ1-5; no clear D gene. V was shortened by 3 bases and J by 1 base, with 10 bases between the two germline ends. Germline V gives CDR1 GTSNPN, CDR2 SVGIG (reference sequence). The CDR3 consists of 14 residues. The DNA for the CDR3 is TGTGCCTGGAGAACGGGAGGGAGCAATCAGCCCCAGCATTTT. As protein: CAWRTGGSNQPQHF.

J is TRBJ2-1 and V is TRBV7-9, with D possibly being TRBD2 (5 bases). V was trimmed by 5 bases and J by 10 bases, leaving 24 bases between them. CDR1 is SEHNR, CDR2 FQNEAQ, per germline (reference sequence). This CDR3 is 16 amino acids long. CDR3 sequence reads: CASSPRFPGLNGEQFF. CDR3 bases: TGTGCCAGCAGCCCTAGGTTTCCGGGATTAAACGGGGAGCAGTTCTTC.

This rearrangement joins TRBV30 to TRBJ1-1; tentatively, D is TRBD1 (6 bases). Germline assignment: CDR1 GTSNPN and CDR2 SVGIG (reference sequence). This CDR3 region has 14 residues. V lost 3 bases to trimming and J lost 1 base, with 12 bases between them. CDR3 protein: CAWSLWGPNTEAFF. The CDR3 nucleotides are TGTGCCTGGAGCCTCTGGGGGCCGAACACTGAAGCTTTCTTT.

Only one count was recorded for this clone. The chain joins TRBV5-1 to TRBJ2-2; 8 bases match TRBD1. The CDR3 contains 14 residues. Unmatched junction bases numbered 1, after V lost 0 bases and J lost 6 bases. Germline CDR1 SGHRS, CDR2 YFSETQ. The CDR3 region has the DNA TGCGCCAGCAGCTTGGAACAGGGGGCCGGGGAGCTGTTTTTT. It encodes CASSLEQGAGELFF.

The genes are TRBV4-1 and TRBJ1-3, with 8 bases fitting TRBD1. The CDR3 is 17 residues long. V lost 3 bases, J lost 4 bases, and 11 bases stayed unmatched. Germline lookup yields CDR1 MGHRA and CDR2 YSYEKL. CDR3 sequence reads: CASSQATGGAAGNTIYF. The CDR3 DNA is TGCGCCAGCAGCCAGGCTACAGGGGGAGCGGCGGGAAACACCATATATTTT.

The chain employs TRBV5-4 and TRBJ1-5; 7 nucleotides align to TRBD1. Germline V lookup: CDR1 SGHNT, CDR2 YYREEE (reference sequence). V lost 4 bases, J lost 0 bases, and 4 bases stayed unmatched. This CDR3 comprises 15 residues. The CDR3 nucleotides are TGTGCCAGCAGCCCGGGGACAGATAGCAATCAGCCCCAGCATTTT. Translated: CASSPGTDSNQPQHF.